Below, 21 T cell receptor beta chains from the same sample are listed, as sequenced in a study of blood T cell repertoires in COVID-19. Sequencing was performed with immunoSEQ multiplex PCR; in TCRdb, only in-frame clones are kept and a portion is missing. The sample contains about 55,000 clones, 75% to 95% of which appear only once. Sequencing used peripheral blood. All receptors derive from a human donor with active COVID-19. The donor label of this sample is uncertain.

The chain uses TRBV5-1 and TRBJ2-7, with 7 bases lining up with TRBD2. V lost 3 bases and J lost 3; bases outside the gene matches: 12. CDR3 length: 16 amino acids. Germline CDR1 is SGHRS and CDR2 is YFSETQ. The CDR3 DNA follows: TGCGCCAGCAGCTCCGGCGTGTCGGGAGGTGGCTACGAGCAGTACTTC. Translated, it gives CASSSGVSGGGYEQYF.

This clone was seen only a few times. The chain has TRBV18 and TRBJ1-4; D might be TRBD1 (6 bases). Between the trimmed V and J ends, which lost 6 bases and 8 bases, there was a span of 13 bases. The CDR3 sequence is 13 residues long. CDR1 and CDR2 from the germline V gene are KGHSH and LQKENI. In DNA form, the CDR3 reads TGTGCCAGCTCGCCCGGGACAAGGGAAAAACTGTTTTTT. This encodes CASSPGTREKLFF.

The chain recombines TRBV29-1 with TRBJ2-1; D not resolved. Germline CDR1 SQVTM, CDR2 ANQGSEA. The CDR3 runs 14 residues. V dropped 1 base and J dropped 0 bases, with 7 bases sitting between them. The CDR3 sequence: CSVEGGSSYNEQFF. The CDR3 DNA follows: TGCAGCGTTGAAGGCGGTAGCTCCTACAATGAGCAGTTCTTC.

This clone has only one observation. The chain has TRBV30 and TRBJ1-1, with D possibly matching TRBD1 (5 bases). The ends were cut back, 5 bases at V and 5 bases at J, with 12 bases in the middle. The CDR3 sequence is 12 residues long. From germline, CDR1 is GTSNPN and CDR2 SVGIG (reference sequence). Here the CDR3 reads CAWDGGGTEAFF. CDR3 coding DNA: TGTGCCTGGGACGGCGGGGGAACTGAAGCTTTCTTT.

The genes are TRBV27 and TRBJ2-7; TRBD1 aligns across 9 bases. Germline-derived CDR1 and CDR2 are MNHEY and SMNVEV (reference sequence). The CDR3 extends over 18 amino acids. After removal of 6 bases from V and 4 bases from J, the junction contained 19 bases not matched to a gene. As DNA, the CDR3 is TGTGCCAGCAGCCCCGGGACAGGGAGAGTGTTGGCAGGGTACGAGCAGTACGTC. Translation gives CASSPGTGRVLAGYEQYV.

The CDR3 protein is CASSPWGGMTDTQYF. Here the CDR3 DNA reads TGTGCCAGTAGTCCCTGGGGGGGAATGACAGATACGCAGTATTTT. This sequence joins TRBV19 and TRBJ2-3, with TRBD2 matching 7 bases. Looked up from germline, CDR1 is LNHDA and CDR2 is SQIVND (reference sequence). V shed 5 bases, J shed 3 bases, and the junction held 8 bases outside the gene matches. The CDR3 runs to 15 residues.

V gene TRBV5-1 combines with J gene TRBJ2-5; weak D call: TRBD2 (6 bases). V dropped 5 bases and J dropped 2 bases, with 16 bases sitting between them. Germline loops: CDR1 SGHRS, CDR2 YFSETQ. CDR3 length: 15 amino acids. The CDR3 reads CASRKQGLQQETQYF. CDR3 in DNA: TGCGCCAGCAGAAAACAAGGACTACAACAAGAGACCCAGTACTTC.

The CDR3 here is CASSHAGTSGSRETQYF. The CDR3 DNA reads as TGCGCCAGCAGCCACGCCGGGACTAGCGGGAGTAGGGAGACCCAGTACTTC. The gene calls are TRBV4-1 and TRBJ2-5, with 14 bases lining up with TRBD2. Germline V gives CDR1 MGHRA, CDR2 YSYEKL. This CDR3 is 17 amino acids long. The J segment lost 5 bases and the V segment lost 3 bases, leaving 8 bases of the junction unmatched.

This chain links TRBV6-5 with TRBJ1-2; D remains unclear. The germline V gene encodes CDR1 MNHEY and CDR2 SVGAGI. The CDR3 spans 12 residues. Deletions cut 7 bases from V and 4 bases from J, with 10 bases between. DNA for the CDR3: TGTGCCAGCACCACAGAAGGCTATGGCTACACCTTC. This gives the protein CASTTEGYGYTF.

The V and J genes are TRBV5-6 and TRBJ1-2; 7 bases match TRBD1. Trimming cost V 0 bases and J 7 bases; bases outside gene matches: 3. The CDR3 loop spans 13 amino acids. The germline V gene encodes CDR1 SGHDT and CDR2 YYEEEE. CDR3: CASSLAGGFGYTF. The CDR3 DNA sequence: TGTGCCAGCAGCTTGGCAGGGGGGTTTGGCTACACCTTC.

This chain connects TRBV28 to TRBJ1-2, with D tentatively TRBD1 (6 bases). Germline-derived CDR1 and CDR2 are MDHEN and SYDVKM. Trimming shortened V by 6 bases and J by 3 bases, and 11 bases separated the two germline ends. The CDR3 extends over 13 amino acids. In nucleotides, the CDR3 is TGTGCCAGCAGAGACACAGGGTACTATGGCTACACCTTC. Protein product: CASRDTGYYGYTF.

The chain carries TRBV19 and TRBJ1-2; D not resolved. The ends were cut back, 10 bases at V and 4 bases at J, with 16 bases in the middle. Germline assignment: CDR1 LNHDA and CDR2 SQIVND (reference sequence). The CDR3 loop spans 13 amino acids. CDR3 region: CATKSASIYGYTF. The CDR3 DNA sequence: TGTGCCACCAAGAGTGCCTCAATCTATGGCTACACCTTC.

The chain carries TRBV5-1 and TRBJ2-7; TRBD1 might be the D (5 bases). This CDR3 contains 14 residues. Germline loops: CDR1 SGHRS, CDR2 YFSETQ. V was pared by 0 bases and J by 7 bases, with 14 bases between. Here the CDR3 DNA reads TGCGCCAGCAGCTTGGAAGGGGCCAGACGGGAGCAGTACTTC. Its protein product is CASSLEGARREQYF.

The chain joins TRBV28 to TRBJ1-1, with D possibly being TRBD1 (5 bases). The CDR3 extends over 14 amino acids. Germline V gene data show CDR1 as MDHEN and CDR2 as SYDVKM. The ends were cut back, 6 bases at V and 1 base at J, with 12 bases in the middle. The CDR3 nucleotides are TGTGCCAGCAGCCCCTGGGGGGGGAACACTGAAGCTTTCTTT. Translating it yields CASSPWGGNTEAFF.

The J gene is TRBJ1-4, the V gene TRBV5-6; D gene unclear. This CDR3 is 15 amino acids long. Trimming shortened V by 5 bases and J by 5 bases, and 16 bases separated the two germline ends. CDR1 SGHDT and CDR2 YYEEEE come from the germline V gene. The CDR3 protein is CASSLPNSRNEKLFF. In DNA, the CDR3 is TGTGCCAGCAGTTTGCCGAACAGCAGAAATGAAAAACTGTTTTTT.

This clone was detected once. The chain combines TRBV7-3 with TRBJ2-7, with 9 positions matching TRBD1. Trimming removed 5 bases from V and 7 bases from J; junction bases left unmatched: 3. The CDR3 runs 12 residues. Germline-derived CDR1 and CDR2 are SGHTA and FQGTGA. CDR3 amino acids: CASSRDREEQYV. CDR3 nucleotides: TGTGCCAGCAGCCGGGACAGGGAGGAGCAGTACGTC.

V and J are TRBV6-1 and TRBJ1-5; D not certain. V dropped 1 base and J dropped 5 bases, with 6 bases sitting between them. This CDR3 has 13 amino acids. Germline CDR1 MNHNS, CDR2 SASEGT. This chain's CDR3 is CASSEGGYQPQHF. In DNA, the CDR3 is TGTGCCAGCAGTGAAGGTGGCTATCAGCCCCAGCATTTT.

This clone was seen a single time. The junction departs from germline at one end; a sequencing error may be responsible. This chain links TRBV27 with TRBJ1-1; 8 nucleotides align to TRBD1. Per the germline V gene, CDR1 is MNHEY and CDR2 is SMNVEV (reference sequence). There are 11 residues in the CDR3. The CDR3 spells CASSSSTGVIF. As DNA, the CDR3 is TGTGCCAGCAGTTCGTCGACAGGGGTGATCTTT.

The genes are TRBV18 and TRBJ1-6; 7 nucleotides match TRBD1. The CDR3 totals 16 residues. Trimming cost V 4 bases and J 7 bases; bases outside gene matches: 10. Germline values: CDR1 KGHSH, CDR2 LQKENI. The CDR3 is CASSRDRVQSNSPLHF. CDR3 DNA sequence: TGTGCCAGCTCACGCGACAGGGTACAATCAAATTCACCCCTCCACTTT.

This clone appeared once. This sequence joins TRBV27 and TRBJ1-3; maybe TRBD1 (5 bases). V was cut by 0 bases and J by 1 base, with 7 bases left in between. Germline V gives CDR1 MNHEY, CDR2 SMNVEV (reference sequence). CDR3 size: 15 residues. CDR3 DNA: TGTGCCAGCAGTTTATCTGGGGCGTCTGGAAACACCATATATTTT. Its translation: CASSLSGASGNTIYF.

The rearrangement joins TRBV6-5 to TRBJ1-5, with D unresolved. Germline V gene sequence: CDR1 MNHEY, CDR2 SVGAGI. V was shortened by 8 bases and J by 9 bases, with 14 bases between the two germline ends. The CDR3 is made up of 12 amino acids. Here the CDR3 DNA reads TGTGCCAGCTCCTTCCCCTCGGGGCCCCAGCATTTT. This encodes CASSFPSGPQHF.